This is a list of T cell receptor beta chains from one sample in a study of cytomegalovirus exposure and HLA in healthy donors. Clones were read by immunoSEQ multiplex PCR, and TCRdb kept only the in-frame ones, dropping some. Of 90,000 to 130,000 clones in the sample, around 64% were seen once. Material: PBMCs. These TCRs come from a man aged 30 to 39 in good health and CMV-seropositive. Each CDR3 is given with its conserved first and last residue. The order of the fields is J gene, clone size, V gene, D gene, CDR3 DNA, CDR3 protein. D genes are given only for firm matches. Some rows have no size entry. The others give once, few or many, or a class for an expanded clone.

j_call: TRBJ2-5
clone_size: .
v_call: TRBV21-1
d_call: .
cdr3_nt: TGTGCCAGCAGCAAAGCGCTGGGGGACAGGGGGCGGCAAGAGACCCAGTACTTC
cdr3_aa: CASSKALGDRGRQETQYF

j_call: TRBJ2-7
clone_size: .
v_call: TRBV2
d_call: TRBD2
cdr3_nt: TGTGCCAGCAGCGTCGGGGGGGGCTCCTACGAGCAGTACTTC
cdr3_aa: CASSVGGGSYEQYF

j_call: TRBJ2-4
clone_size: .
v_call: TRBV7-9
d_call: TRBD1
cdr3_nt: TGTGCCAGCAGCGAACGGGACAGGACAAACATTCAGTACTTC
cdr3_aa: CASSERDRTNIQYF

j_call: TRBJ1-2
clone_size: .
v_call: TRBV6-5
d_call: .
cdr3_nt: TGTGCCAGCAGACAGGGAGCAGGTCTCGGCGGAGGCTACACCTTC
cdr3_aa: CASRQGAGLGGGYTF

j_call: TRBJ1-6
clone_size: .
v_call: TRBV27
d_call: TRBD1
cdr3_nt: TGTGCCAGCAGTTCACAGGGGGACAGACTTTATAATTCACCCCTCCACTTT
cdr3_aa: CASSSQGDRLYNSPLHF

j_call: TRBJ2-3
clone_size: .
v_call: TRBV4-1
d_call: TRBD2
cdr3_nt: TGCGCCAGCAGTCCTCTTCAGACTAGCGGGGAGACAGATACGCAGTATTTT
cdr3_aa: CASSPLQTSGETDTQYF

j_call: TRBJ1-3
clone_size: few
v_call: TRBV9
d_call: .
cdr3_nt: TGTGCCAGCACTGGGGGCCAGGGGAGACCAACCGGCTCTGGAAACACCATATATTTT
cdr3_aa: CASTGGQGRPTGSGNTIYF

j_call: TRBJ2-7
clone_size: .
v_call: TRBV6-5
d_call: TRBD2
cdr3_nt: TGTGCCAGCGGTTCAGCCCCTAGCGGGGGGGACGAGCAGTACTTC
cdr3_aa: CASGSAPSGGDEQYF

j_call: TRBJ2-1
clone_size: .
v_call: TRBV27
d_call: TRBD2
cdr3_nt: TGTGCCAGCAGTTTATCGATAAGCGGGGTACGCTCCTACAATGAGCAGTTCTTC
cdr3_aa: CASSLSISGVRSYNEQFF

j_call: TRBJ1-2
clone_size: .
v_call: TRBV4-3
d_call: .
cdr3_nt: TGCGCCAGCAGCCAAGATCACAGCTATGGCTACACCTTC
cdr3_aa: CASSQDHSYGYTF

j_call: TRBJ2-3
clone_size: .
v_call: TRBV11-2
d_call: TRBD1
cdr3_nt: TGTGCCAGCAGCTTATCGACAGGGGGCGGTATGACAGATACGCAGTATTTT
cdr3_aa: CASSLSTGGGMTDTQYF

j_call: TRBJ2-1
clone_size: .
v_call: TRBV9
d_call: .
cdr3_nt: TGTGCCAGCAGCACAAGTGGGACAAACAATGAGCAGTTCTTC
cdr3_aa: CASSTSGTNNEQFF

j_call: TRBJ2-7
clone_size: .
v_call: TRBV5-1
d_call: TRBD2
cdr3_nt: TGCGCCAGCAGCTTGGCTAGCGGGGGTCGCGAGCAGTACTTC
cdr3_aa: CASSLASGGREQYF

j_call: TRBJ2-1
clone_size: .
v_call: TRBV29-1
d_call: .
cdr3_nt: TGCAGCGTTGCCGGGAGTCCGAGCTCCTACAATGAGCAGTTCTTC
cdr3_aa: CSVAGSPSSYNEQFF

j_call: TRBJ2-3
clone_size: .
v_call: TRBV27
d_call: .
cdr3_nt: TGTGCCAGCAGTTTATCGGACAGAGATACGCAGTATTTT
cdr3_aa: CASSLSDRDTQYF

j_call: TRBJ1-6
clone_size: .
v_call: TRBV6-5
d_call: .
cdr3_nt: TGTGCCAGCAGTTATCTGCAGGGCAATTCACCCCTCCACTTT
cdr3_aa: CASSYLQGNSPLHF

j_call: TRBJ2-7
clone_size: .
v_call: TRBV4-1
d_call: TRBD2
cdr3_nt: TGCGCCAGCAGCCAAGAGAGCGGACTAGCGGGGGCCAGAACCGAGCAGTACTTC
cdr3_aa: CASSQESGLAGARTEQYF

j_call: TRBJ1-3
clone_size: few
v_call: TRBV10-3
d_call: TRBD1
cdr3_nt: TGTGCCATCAGCGCCGGGACAGGGGGCAAGAGCTCTGGAAACACCATATATTTT
cdr3_aa: CAISAGTGGKSSGNTIYF

j_call: TRBJ2-3
clone_size: once
v_call: TRBV7-3
d_call: .
cdr3_nt: TGTGCCAGCAGCCCGCAGAGCGGCGGCACAGATACGCAGTATTTT
cdr3_aa: CASSPQSGGTDTQYF

j_call: TRBJ2-5
clone_size: .
v_call: TRBV29-1
d_call: TRBD2
cdr3_nt: TGCAGCGTTAGTTCTAGCGGGGGGGCCGGAGAGACCCAGTACTTC
cdr3_aa: CSVSSSGGAGETQYF

j_call: TRBJ1-2
clone_size: few
v_call: TRBV13
d_call: TRBD1
cdr3_nt: TGTGCCAGCAGCCCTACCCTTGGGACAGGGGGCCACTATGGCTACACCTTC
cdr3_aa: CASSPTLGTGGHYGYTF

j_call: TRBJ1-2
clone_size: few
v_call: TRBV5-4
d_call: .
cdr3_nt: TGTGCCAGCAGCGACCTACAGTTCTATGGCTACACCTTC
cdr3_aa: CASSDLQFYGYTF

j_call: TRBJ2-7
clone_size: .
v_call: TRBV5-4
d_call: TRBD2
cdr3_nt: TGTGCCAGCAGCGTAAGCGGGGGGAGCTCCTACGAGCAGTACTTC
cdr3_aa: CASSVSGGSSYEQYF

j_call: TRBJ1-6
clone_size: .
v_call: TRBV5-4
d_call: .
cdr3_nt: TGTGCCAGCAGCTTGGGAGGGTGGGGGGGCGCCCCTTCACCCCTCCACTTT
cdr3_aa: CASSLGGWGGAPSPLHF

j_call: TRBJ1-2
clone_size: .
v_call: TRBV27
d_call: .
cdr3_nt: TGTGCCAGCAGTTTAGGCAGACTCAACTATGGCTACACCTTC
cdr3_aa: CASSLGRLNYGYTF

j_call: TRBJ1-2
clone_size: .
v_call: TRBV6-5
d_call: .
cdr3_nt: TGTGCCAGCAGTTACTCGTACCGGGGGGCCTATGGCTACACCTTC
cdr3_aa: CASSYSYRGAYGYTF

j_call: TRBJ1-2
clone_size: .
v_call: TRBV2
d_call: .
cdr3_nt: TGTGCCAGCAGTGAAGATACGACTTCCACTAACTATGGCTACACCTTC
cdr3_aa: CASSEDTTSTNYGYTF

j_call: TRBJ2-1
clone_size: .
v_call: TRBV21-1
d_call: .
cdr3_nt: TGTGCCAGCAGCAAAGTCACCGGGACAGGGGGCGGTTACAATGAGCAGTTCTTC
cdr3_aa: CASSKVTGTGGGYNEQFF

j_call: TRBJ2-7
clone_size: few
v_call: TRBV2
d_call: .
cdr3_nt: TGTGCCAGCAGTATAGGACGGGGCTACGAGCAGTACTTC
cdr3_aa: CASSIGRGYEQYF

j_call: TRBJ2-5
clone_size: .
v_call: TRBV28
d_call: TRBD1
cdr3_nt: TGTGCCAGCATGAAGGGACAGGGGGCCCCGACCCAGTACTTC
cdr3_aa: CASMKGQGAPTQYF

j_call: TRBJ2-5
clone_size: few
v_call: TRBV5-4
d_call: TRBD2
cdr3_nt: TGTGCCAGCAGCCTACTAGCGGTAGGAGAGACCCAGTACTTC
cdr3_aa: CASSLLAVGETQYF

j_call: TRBJ2-7
clone_size: .
v_call: TRBV6-4
d_call: .
cdr3_nt: TGTGCCAGCAGTGTCCAGACAGGCCATTACACCTACGAGCAGTACTTC
cdr3_aa: CASSVQTGHYTYEQYF

j_call: TRBJ1-5
clone_size: .
v_call: TRBV4-2
d_call: TRBD1
cdr3_nt: TGTGCCAGCAGCCAAGATCAGGGCCAGGGGGGTAGCAATCAGCCCCAGCATTTT
cdr3_aa: CASSQDQGQGGSNQPQHF

j_call: TRBJ2-6
clone_size: few
v_call: TRBV5-1
d_call: .
cdr3_nt: TGCGCCAGCAGCCCCGGACGGGGTTCGGGGGCCAACGTCCTGACTTTC
cdr3_aa: CASSPGRGSGANVLTF

j_call: TRBJ1-5
clone_size: .
v_call: TRBV7-4
d_call: .
cdr3_nt: TGTGCCAGCAGCTTGTACCGTTATTGCATGGCCGATCAGCCCCAGCATTTT
cdr3_aa: CASSLYRYCMADQPQHF

j_call: TRBJ1-3
clone_size: .
v_call: TRBV27
d_call: .
cdr3_nt: TGTGCCAGCAGTTTATCGGGGAGGGTTCCGGCTCTGGGTGGAAACACCATATATTTT
cdr3_aa: CASSLSGRVPALGGNTIYF

j_call: TRBJ2-4
clone_size: .
v_call: TRBV13
d_call: .
cdr3_nt: TGTGCCAGCAGCCCCCGGAGGGACATTCAGTACTTC
cdr3_aa: CASSPRRDIQYF

j_call: TRBJ1-5
clone_size: .
v_call: TRBV7-9
d_call: TRBD1
cdr3_nt: TGTGCCAGCAGCCCCCCGGGACAGAATCAGCCCCAGCATTTT
cdr3_aa: CASSPPGQNQPQHF

j_call: TRBJ1-1
clone_size: .
v_call: TRBV5-1
d_call: .
cdr3_nt: TGCGCCAGCAGCCTCGTCAGAAACAGGGTGGGGCCCGCTTTCTTT
cdr3_aa: CASSLVRNRVGPAFF

j_call: TRBJ1-2
clone_size: .
v_call: TRBV28
d_call: .
cdr3_nt: TGTGCCAGCAGTCTGACAGGAGATTTCTATGGCTACACCTTC
cdr3_aa: CASSLTGDFYGYTF

j_call: TRBJ2-3
clone_size: .
v_call: TRBV21-1
d_call: .
cdr3_nt: TGTGCCAGCAGCAATAACAGGGGACTAGGAAGCACAGATACGCAGTATTTT
cdr3_aa: CASSNNRGLGSTDTQYF

j_call: TRBJ2-7
clone_size: .
v_call: TRBV6-6
d_call: .
cdr3_nt: TGTGCCAGCAGTGGAGGGGAGTCCTACGAGCAGTACTTC
cdr3_aa: CASSGGESYEQYF

j_call: TRBJ1-1
clone_size: few
v_call: TRBV28
d_call: TRBD1
cdr3_nt: TGTGCCAGCAGGGGACAGCACCACACTGAAGCTTTCTTT
cdr3_aa: CASRGQHHTEAFF